This TCR beta chain was sequenced in a study of blood T cells in healthy people across ages. A word on this clonotype: Its target is unknown.

General study results and limits: It was the long-lived donors that had more naive CD4+ cells and higher diversity than aged donors.

A J-beta primer mix and a sample-barcoded 5' primer were used in a second PCR of roughly 7 to 12 cycles. TCRdb re-analysed the 5' RACE reads in MiXCR, keeping a single row per CDR3 protein. This sample has some 1.6 million distinct CDR3 sequences, with roughly 32% found just once. The germline V gene encodes CDR1 MNHEY and CDR2 SMNVEV (reference sequence). V dropped 5 bases and J dropped 1 base, with 14 bases sitting between them. This CDR3 spans 15 amino acids. The sequencing input was blood. The TCR comes from a woman younger than 45 in good health. This sequence joins TRBV27 and TRBJ1-2; perhaps TRBD1 as D (5 bases). For the CDR3, the DNA is TGTGCCAGCAGTCCCTTGGGGGATTATAACTATGGCTACACCTTC. Protein: CASSPLGDYNYGYTF.